These T cell receptor beta chains were read from a single sample in a study of T cells after yellow fever vaccination. TCRdb used MiXCR to reprocess the 5' RACE reads, holding one entry per CDR3 protein. Here the sample spans just under 600,000 distinct CDR3 sequences, roughly 14% being singletons. Source: PBMCs, taken on the day of the yellow fever booster vaccination. The receptors stem from a man aged 30 to 45 who received the YFV17D yellow fever vaccine. The CDR3 runs from the conserved cysteine through the conserved F or W. Each record gives: CDR3 DNA, CDR3 protein, clone size, J gene, D gene, V gene. The D gene is left open where the match is weak. Expanded clones are given a class, and other clones once, few, many or no size at all.

TGTGCCAGCAGCTTAGCCCCCCGGAACGGGAACACTGAAGCTTTCTTT	CASSLAPRNGNTEAFF	NA	TRBJ1-1	NA	TRBV5-6
TGCAGTGCTTTTACAGGGAACAATGAGCAGTTCTTC	CSAFTGNNEQFF	NA	TRBJ2-1	NA	TRBV20-1
TGTGCCAGCAGCCAGATAAGGAATGAGCAGTTCTTC	CASSQIRNEQFF	NA	TRBJ2-1	NA	TRBV3-1
TGTGCCAGCAGCTTAACGGGAAAGGGGTTTTTTCAGTACTTC	CASSLTGKGFFQYF	NA	TRBJ2-4	NA	TRBV11-2
TGTGCCAGCAGTTATAGATGGGACCGACTACTGAACACTGAAGCTTTCTTT	CASSYRWDRLLNTEAFF	many	TRBJ1-1	NA	TRBV6-5
TGTGCCAGCAGCCAAGATCGGACAGGGCCCTACGAGCAGTACTTC	CASSQDRTGPYEQYF	NA	TRBJ2-7	TRBD1	TRBV4-2
TGTGCCAGCAGCCCGCCCTTCCGGGACAGGGCCTACAATGAGCAGTTCTTC	CASSPPFRDRAYNEQFF	few	TRBJ2-1	TRBD1	TRBV7-9
TGCAGTGCTAGGGGGGACAGGGGTAACTTTCAGACGCCCTACGAGCAGTACTTC	CSARGDRGNFQTPYEQYF	NA	TRBJ2-7	TRBD1	TRBV20-1
TGTGCCAGCAGACAGGTGACAGGGTTTTTCTCTGAAGCTTTCTTT	CASRQVTGFFSEAFF	few	TRBJ1-1	TRBD1	TRBV12-3/TRBV12-4
TGTGCCATTTCCCGGGACAGGGGGCCTGGGGCCAACGTCCTGACTTTC	CAISRDRGPGANVLTF	NA	TRBJ2-6	TRBD1	TRBV7-9
TGTGCCAGCAGAAGTGAAGCTAACTATGGCTACACCTTC	CASRSEANYGYTF	NA	TRBJ1-2	NA	TRBV28
TGCGCCAGCAGCCTAAGACAGGGAACTGAAGCTTTCTTT	CASSLRQGTEAFF	NA	TRBJ1-1	TRBD1	TRBV5-1
TGTGCCAGCAGTTACTTTCAGGGCACTGAAGCTTTCTTT	CASSYFQGTEAFF	many	TRBJ1-1	NA	TRBV6-2/TRBV6-3
TGTGCCAGCAGCCTGGACGGGTCTTCGCACAATGAGCAGTTCTTC	CASSLDGSSHNEQFF	few	TRBJ2-1	NA	TRBV3-1
TGCAGTGCCAAAGCTGTCGGGGAGCTGTTTTTT	CSAKAVGELFF	NA	TRBJ2-2	NA	TRBV20-1
TGTGCCAGCAGCTTGTTGAGGGATTTCGTCTACGAGCAGTACTTC	CASSLLRDFVYEQYF	NA	TRBJ2-7	NA	TRBV5-5
TGTGCCAGCAGCTTAGGCTGGGCAAGTACCTACGAGCAGTACTTC	CASSLGWASTYEQYF	NA	TRBJ2-7	NA	TRBV7-2
TGTGCCACCAGTGACCCTTTTACGCAGTATTTT	CATSDPFTQYF	few	TRBJ2-3	NA	TRBV24-1
TGCAGCTCCCGGACAGGGGCCAATGAGCAGTTCTTC	CSSRTGANEQFF	few	TRBJ2-1	TRBD1	TRBV29-1
TGTGCCAGCAGCTTAGAGAGAAGGGGAAGAGGGCAGTACTTC	CASSLERRGRGQYF	NA	TRBJ2-7	NA	TRBV7-2
TGTGCCAGCAGTTACGGCCCCGTTAACGAGCAGTACTTC	CASSYGPVNEQYF	many	TRBJ2-7	NA	TRBV27
TGTGCCAGCAGCTTTGGGACAGGGCGGACTGAAGCTTTCTTT	CASSFGTGRTEAFF	few	TRBJ1-1	TRBD1	TRBV28
TGCAGCGTTGAGTGGGAGCGTGGCGGGGAGCTGTTTTTT	CSVEWERGGELFF	NA	TRBJ2-2	NA	TRBV29-1
TGTGCCAGCAGTTACAGCGGGACAGGTGACGAGCAGTACTTC	CASSYSGTGDEQYF	NA	TRBJ2-7	NA	TRBV6-2/TRBV6-3
TGTGCCAGCAGTTTACTCCCGGGACTAGGCACAGATACGCAGTATTTT	CASSLLPGLGTDTQYF	few	TRBJ2-3	TRBD2	TRBV12-3/TRBV12-4
TGTGCCAGCAGACTTCCGGGTCTCCGAAGAAATGAGCAGTTCTTC	CASRLPGLRRNEQFF	NA	TRBJ2-1	NA	TRBV6-2/TRBV6-3
TGTGCCAGCAGCCACATGGGACTAGCGGGAATCGATGAGCAGTTCTTC	CASSHMGLAGIDEQFF	NA	TRBJ2-1	TRBD2	TRBV3-1
TGTGCCAGCAGTTTCCCACCCGGGACAGGGGGCCGAGAGACCCAGTACTTC	CASSFPPGTGGRETQYF	few	TRBJ2-5	TRBD1	TRBV28
TGCAGCGTTGACGAGGGAGGGTTTGAGCAGTTCTTC	CSVDEGGFEQFF	many	TRBJ2-1	TRBD2	TRBV29-1
TGTGCCAGCAGACCGGGGGGAGCGTACACTGAAGCTTTCTTT	CASRPGGAYTEAFF	NA	TRBJ1-1	NA	TRBV3-1
TGTGCCAGCAGCGACCCCGGGATCCCGGGCGGGGAGCTGTTTTTT	CASSDPGIPGGELFF	few	TRBJ2-2	NA	TRBV7-9
TGTGCCATCAGATCAGGGAACGAGCAGTACTTC	CAIRSGNEQYF	NA	TRBJ2-7	NA	TRBV10-3
TGCAGCGTCGCCGGGACAGGAGCCATTGAAGCTTTCTTT	CSVAGTGAIEAFF	few	TRBJ1-1	TRBD1	TRBV29-1
TGCGCCAGCAGCCAAGCTTCAGCGGGAGCGTACAATGAGCAGTTCTTC	CASSQASAGAYNEQFF	few	TRBJ2-1	TRBD2	TRBV4-3
TGTGCCAGCAGTCCGGGGGGTAGCGGGAACCTCCAGTTCTTC	CASSPGGSGNLQFF	NA	TRBJ2-1	TRBD2	TRBV27
TGTGCCAGCAGCTTATGGGACAGGGGGACGTCTGAGCAGTTCTTC	CASSLWDRGTSEQFF	many	TRBJ2-1	TRBD1	TRBV7-2
TGTGCCAGCTCACCATCAGCCCTGAACACTGAAGCTTTCTTT	CASSPSALNTEAFF	NA	TRBJ1-1	NA	TRBV18
TGTGCCACCAGTTCCTCGGGGCGGTCTAGCGGGAATTCGGATACGCAGTATTTT	CATSSSGRSSGNSDTQYF	many	TRBJ2-3	TRBD2	TRBV24-1
TGTGCCAGCAGGACTAGCGGGAATCTCGGGCAGTATTTT	CASRTSGNLGQYF	few	TRBJ2-3	TRBD2	TRBV12-3/TRBV12-4
TGTGCCAGCAGCTTATCCCAAATGGAGGTCTTGGCTTTCTTT	CASSLSQMEVLAFF	few	TRBJ1-1	NA	TRBV7-2
TGTGCCAGCAGCCAAGATGTCCGGGAGTTACCGTACGAGCAGTACTTC	CASSQDVRELPYEQYF	many	TRBJ2-7	NA	TRBV4-2
TGTGCCACCGCTCGGGGACTAGCCGGCGGGGAGACCCAGTACTTC	CATARGLAGGETQYF	NA	TRBJ2-5	TRBD2	TRBV15
TGTGCCAGCAGCTTAAAGGGACAGGGCAACGACGAGCAGTACTTC	CASSLKGQGNDEQYF	few	TRBJ2-7	TRBD1	TRBV7-9
TGTGCCAGCAGTTTTGTGGGGGACACTGAAGCTTTCTTT	CASSFVGDTEAFF	NA	TRBJ1-1	NA	TRBV27
TGTGCCAGCAGTCCGGGAGCAGCTAGCACAGATACGCAGTATTTT	CASSPGAASTDTQYF	NA	TRBJ2-3	NA	TRBV12-3/TRBV12-4
TGTGCCAGCAGTTCCCTCCCTCGGAGGGTCCCAGTGGATGAGCAGTACTTC	CASSSLPRRVPVDEQYF	NA	TRBJ2-7	NA	TRBV28
TGCGCCAGCAGTGAGTCTGGGGTGGTTAAAGAGACCCAGTACTTC	CASSESGVVKETQYF	NA	TRBJ2-5	NA	TRBV10-2
TGCGCCAGCAGCCAATCCGACACGCGACCCTACAATGAGCAGTTCTTC	CASSQSDTRPYNEQFF	many	TRBJ2-1	NA	TRBV4-3
TGTGCCAGTAGTATAGACCGAGGAGAGCAGTTCTTC	CASSIDRGEQFF	NA	TRBJ2-1	NA	TRBV19
TGCAGTGCTAGAGATTGGCGAGGGCCTGAGCAGTTCTTC	CSARDWRGPEQFF	NA	TRBJ2-1	NA	TRBV20-1